This entry lists 8 T cell receptor beta chains sequenced from one sample in a study of T cells in Graves' hyperthyroidism and ophthalmopathy. The source material, RNA transcripts, was used to amplify TCR beta CDR3 regions. The HTBI primer set served for first-round RT-PCR of the TCR CDR3. TCRdb used MiXCR to reprocess the multiplex PCR reads, holding one entry per CDR3 protein. Of about 560,000 distinct CDR3 sequences in the sample, approximately 15% were seen once. The sequenced material came from blood. The origin of the receptors is a woman aged 18-35 years with Graves' hyperthyroidism.

The chain is built from TRBV6-6 and TRBJ1-3; D is undetermined. Germline V lookup: CDR1 MNHNY, CDR2 SVGAGI (reference sequence). The CDR3 contains 14 residues. V shed 0 bases and J shed 2 bases, with 5 bases lying between them. The CDR3 DNA follows: TGTGCCAGCAGTTACTCGATAACTGGAAACACCATATATTTT. Translated: CASSYSITGNTIYF.

The chain uses TRBV11-2 and TRBJ2-1, with D possibly TRBD1 on 5 matching bases. Deletions cut 5 bases from V and 9 bases from J, with 8 bases between. Germline CDR1 and CDR2: SGHAT and FQNNGV. This CDR3 contains 11 residues. The CDR3 DNA sequence: TGTGCCAGCAGCCGAAGGGGTGAGCAGTTCTTC. This translates into CASSRRGEQFF.

This chain uses TRBV4-1 with TRBJ1-2; 8 nucleotides align to TRBD1. The V gene's germline CDR1 is MGHRA and CDR2 YSYEKL. This CDR3 is 15 amino acids long. J lost 4 bases, V lost 2 bases, and 6 bases had no gene match. This CDR3 is CASSQTGQGTYGYTF. The CDR3 DNA reads as TGCGCCAGCAGCCAAACCGGACAGGGAACCTATGGCTACACCTTC.

This clonotype has more than one count but fewer than ten. The V and J genes are TRBV6-1 and TRBJ1-1; the D is unclear. Deletions cut 5 bases from V and 3 bases from J, with 7 bases between. Germline lookup yields CDR1 MNHNS and CDR2 SASEGT. This CDR3 region has 12 residues. CDR3 sequence reads: CASSYLHTEAFF. DNA of the CDR3: TGTGCCAGCAGTTATCTGCACACTGAAGCTTTCTTT.

The sample holds a few counts of this clonotype. This chain uses TRBV20-1 with TRBJ2-1, with 13 positions matching TRBD2. Trimming at V came to 6 bases and at J to 4 bases, leaving 6 bases not matched to a gene. CDR1 is DFQATT and CDR2 is SNEGSKA in the germline V gene (reference sequence). The CDR3 is 15 amino acids. The CDR3 spells CSASEGLAGYNEQFF. The DNA of the CDR3 is TGCAGTGCCAGCGAGGGACTAGCGGGATACAATGAGCAGTTCTTC.

This clonotype appeared many times. The J gene is TRBJ2-5, the V gene TRBV12-5; 7 positions match TRBD2. Trimming cost V 8 bases and J 5 bases; bases outside gene matches: 2. CDR1 and CDR2 from the germline V gene are LGHNT and FRNRAP. The CDR3 consists of 11 residues. The CDR3 sequence is CASRAGETQYF. The CDR3 DNA is TGTGCTAGTAGAGCGGGGGAGACCCAGTACTTC.

This chain connects TRBV4-3 to TRBJ2-1, with a possible D match to TRBD2 (5 bases). Germline CDR1 LGHNA, CDR2 YSLEER. Trimming took off 0 bases at V and 9 bases at J, with 18 bases between the two ends. The CDR3 is made up of 16 amino acids. CDR3 DNA sequence: TGCGCCAGCAGCCAAGAAACAGCGGACCCGTCGGGTGAGCAGTTCTTC. Its protein product is CASSQETADPSGEQFF.

This clonotype was recorded at least ten times. The V and J genes are TRBV24-1 and TRBJ2-1; 9 bases are shared with TRBD2. The V and J ends lost 2 bases and 3 bases, in that order; junction bases with no gene match: 7. Germline CDR1 KGHDR, CDR2 SFDVKD. The CDR3 spans 17 residues. Here the CDR3 reads CATSDWFGSGGYNEQFF. The CDR3 DNA reads as TGTGCCACCAGTGATTGGTTCGGTAGCGGGGGCTACAATGAGCAGTTCTTC.